Listed below are T cell receptor beta chains from one sample, sequenced in a study of T cell repertoires in cytomegalovirus infection. TCRdb itself ran the reads through MiXCR, one entry per CDR3 protein. Here the sample spans fewer than 55,000 distinct CDR3 sequences, about 19% being singletons. For these receptors, no antigen is known. Specimen: CD8+ T cells from cultured PBMCs, collected from culture after CMV antigen stimulation. These receptors all stem from a human donor in good health (CMV status not recorded). Some clones in this sample may be carry-over from other donors' samples. Both conserved end residues are part of each CDR3. D genes are given only for firm matches. Clone sizes are given selectively: once, few, many, or a class where the clone is expanded.

V: TRBV12-3/TRBV12-4; D: TRBD1; J: TRBJ2-2; size: .; CDR3: CASSLRGQGWSGELFF; DNA: TGTGCCAGCAGCCTCAGGGGACAGGGTTGGTCCGGGGAGCTGTTTTTT
V: TRBV25-1; D: TRBD1; J: TRBJ1-1; size: .; CDR3: CASSEFIGTGLNTEAFF; DNA: TGTGCCAGCAGTGAATTCATAGGGACAGGGCTGAACACTGAAGCTTTCTTT
V: TRBV27; D: .; J: TRBJ2-2; size: .; CDR3: CASSPSGIPGELFF; DNA: TGTGCCAGCAGTCCCTCAGGGATTCCCGGGGAGCTGTTTTTT
V: TRBV28; D: .; J: TRBJ1-1; size: .; CDR3: CASSPHNTEAFF; DNA: TGTGCCAGCAGCCCCCACAACACTGAAGCTTTCTTT
V: TRBV6-1; D: .; J: TRBJ2-1; size: .; CDR3: CASSAAGEGNEQFF; DNA: TGTGCCAGCAGTGCCGCAGGGGAAGGGAATGAGCAGTTCTTC
V: TRBV9; D: TRBD1; J: TRBJ1-2; size: .; CDR3: CASSLEGARGHGYTF; DNA: TGTGCCAGCAGCTTGGAGGGGGCGCGCGGCCATGGCTACACCTTC
V: TRBV4-1; D: TRBD1; J: TRBJ2-2; size: many; CDR3: CASSQEGGQGAGGELFF; DNA: TGCGCCAGCAGCCAAGAGGGCGGGCAGGGGGCCGGCGGGGAGCTGTTTTTT
V: TRBV7-9; D: TRBD1; J: TRBJ2-1; size: few; CDR3: CASSAGTVYNEQFF; DNA: TGTGCCAGCAGCGCCGGGACAGTTTACAATGAGCAGTTCTTC
V: TRBV7-3; D: TRBD1; J: TRBJ2-2; size: few; CDR3: CASSRGQGFAGELFF; DNA: TGTGCCAGCAGCCGTGGACAGGGCTTTGCCGGGGAGCTGTTTTTT
V: TRBV27; D: TRBD1; J: TRBJ2-3; size: once; CDR3: CASSLRQGWDTQYF; DNA: TGTGCCAGCAGTCTACGACAGGGATGGGATACGCAGTATTTT
V: TRBV27; D: .; J: TRBJ1-3; size: few; CDR3: CASSASAGNSGNTIYF; DNA: TGTGCCAGCAGTGCTTCCGCAGGGAACTCTGGAAACACCATATATTTT
V: TRBV11-3; D: .; J: TRBJ2-1; size: .; CDR3: CASSWTFSSYNEQFF; DNA: TGTGCCAGCAGTTGGACTTTCTCCTCCTACAATGAGCAGTTCTTC
V: TRBV4-2; D: .; J: TRBJ2-2; size: .; CDR3: CASSQEMKRAGELFF; DNA: TGTGCCAGCAGCCAAGAAATGAAGAGGGCCGGGGAGCTGTTTTTT
V: TRBV28; D: .; J: TRBJ1-5; size: few; CDR3: CASSDSNQPQHF; DNA: TGTGCCAGCAGTGATAGCAATCAGCCCCAGCATTTT
V: TRBV6-5; D: TRBD1; J: TRBJ1-2; size: many; CDR3: CASSYSGQGWENGYTF; DNA: TGTGCCAGCAGTTACTCGGGACAGGGTTGGGAAAATGGCTACACCTTC
V: TRBV5-1; D: TRBD1; J: TRBJ1-2; size: .; CDR3: CASSSPGQTGEHGYTF; DNA: TGCGCCAGCAGCTCGCCCGGCCAGACAGGGGAGCATGGCTACACCTTC
V: TRBV12-5; D: TRBD1; J: TRBJ2-5; size: few; CDR3: CASGLTGGRETQYF; DNA: TGTGCTAGTGGCCTCACAGGGGGCAGGGAGACCCAGTACTTC
V: TRBV6-5; D: .; J: TRBJ2-1; size: few; CDR3: CASSSGRLAVNNEQFF; DNA: TGTGCCAGCAGTTCTGGCCGCCTAGCTGTTAACAATGAGCAGTTCTTC
V: TRBV10-3; D: TRBD2; J: TRBJ2-1; size: once; CDR3: CAISDGLAGSIYNEQFF; DNA: TGTGCCATCAGTGACGGACTAGCGGGGTCGATCTACAATGAGCAGTTCTTC
V: TRBV4-2; D: .; J: TRBJ1-2; size: few; CDR3: CASSQDLRELLYGYTF; DNA: TGTGCCAGCAGCCAAGATCTGAGGGAACTGCTATATGGCTACACCTTC
V: TRBV7-9; D: TRBD1; J: TRBJ2-7; size: .; CDR3: CASSPPGQLYEQYF; DNA: TGTGCCAGCAGCCCGCCGGGACAGCTATACGAGCAGTACTTC
V: TRBV7-9; D: .; J: TRBJ1-1; size: .; CDR3: CASSLAGEIEAFF; DNA: TGTGCCAGCAGCTTAGCGGGGGAAATTGAAGCTTTCTTT
V: TRBV4-3; D: TRBD2; J: TRBJ2-7; size: .; CDR3: CASSQYVSGGAYHESYEQYF; DNA: TGCGCCAGCAGCCAATATGTTAGCGGGGGGGCTTATCATGAGTCCTACGAGCAGTACTTC
V: TRBV7-9; D: .; J: TRBJ1-5; size: few; CDR3: CASSPDKDQPQHF; DNA: TGTGCCAGCAGCCCTGATAAAGATCAGCCCCAGCATTTT
V: TRBV28; D: .; J: TRBJ2-1; size: .; CDR3: CASSLFTGSSYNEQFF; DNA: TGTGCCAGCAGTTTATTCACAGGGAGCTCCTACAATGAGCAGTTCTTC
V: TRBV19; D: TRBD1; J: TRBJ1-2; size: .; CDR3: CASTFKTGGAYGYTF; DNA: TGTGCCAGTACCTTTAAGACAGGGGGAGCCTATGGCTACACCTTC
V: TRBV4-3; D: .; J: TRBJ2-6; size: few; CDR3: CASSVRDSGANVLTF; DNA: TGCGCCAGCAGCGTCAGAGACTCTGGGGCCAACGTCCTGACTTTC
V: TRBV7-2; D: TRBD2; J: TRBJ2-1; size: few; CDR3: CASWYSGAYNEQFF; DNA: TGTGCCAGCTGGTATAGCGGGGCCTACAATGAGCAGTTCTTC
V: TRBV6-6; D: TRBD1; J: TRBJ1-1; size: .; CDR3: CASSRGTGTEAFF; DNA: TGTGCCAGCAGTCGTGGGACAGGGACTGAAGCTTTCTTT
V: TRBV7-9; D: .; J: TRBJ2-7; size: few; CDR3: CASSLGGTYEQYF; DNA: TGTGCCAGCAGCTTAGGAGGGACCTACGAGCAGTACTTC
V: TRBV29-1; D: .; J: TRBJ2-3; size: few; CDR3: CSVAKGTDTQYF; DNA: TGCAGCGTTGCTAAGGGCACAGATACGCAGTATTTT
V: TRBV28; D: TRBD1; J: TRBJ2-7; size: .; CDR3: CASSPGTGARHEQYF; DNA: TGTGCCAGCAGCCCTGGGACAGGGGCGAGGCACGAGCAGTACTTC
V: TRBV6-5; D: .; J: TRBJ2-1; size: .; CDR3: CASSYSGQLDSYNEQFF; DNA: TGTGCCAGCAGTTACTCCGGTCAGCTCGACTCCTACAATGAGCAGTTCTTC
V: TRBV19; D: .; J: TRBJ2-3; size: few; CDR3: CASWDGEAQYF; DNA: TGTGCCAGCTGGGACGGGGAGGCGCAGTATTTT
V: TRBV29-1; D: TRBD1; J: TRBJ2-1; size: .; CDR3: CSVEDPDRVSYNEQFF; DNA: TGCAGCGTTGAAGATCCCGACAGGGTCTCCTACAATGAGCAGTTCTTC
V: TRBV9; D: .; J: TRBJ1-5; size: few; CDR3: CASSVRGDLLMPQHF; DNA: TGTGCCAGCAGCGTAAGAGGGGACCTACTGATGCCCCAGCATTTT
V: TRBV6-2/TRBV6-3; D: .; J: TRBJ1-2; size: .; CDR3: CASRRHPDGYGYTF; DNA: TGTGCCAGCAGGAGACACCCGGACGGCTATGGCTACACCTTC
V: TRBV7-6; D: .; J: TRBJ1-1; size: .; CDR3: CASRPYLNRDNTEAFF; DNA: TGTGCCAGCAGACCCTACCTAAACCGGGACAACACTGAAGCTTTCTTT